This T cell receptor beta chain stems from a study of T cells in Graves' hyperthyroidism and ophthalmopathy. This clonotype has a count of ten or more. What it recognizes is unknown. There are 12 residues in the CDR3. Germline V lookup: CDR1 LGHDT, CDR2 YNNKEL (reference sequence). V was cut by 1 base and J by 10 bases, with 5 bases left in between. The study's findings and limits: Most clonotypes expanded in thyroid above 0.001 were likewise present in blood. Stable hyperthyroidism was separated from ophthalmopathy by a model based on 13 V-J features.

Template material for amplifying TCR beta CDR3 regions consisted of RNA transcripts. A first-round RT-PCR of the TCR CDR3 used the HTBI primer set. TCRdb re-analysed the multiplex PCR reads in MiXCR, keeping a single row per CDR3 protein. The sample carries some 500,000 distinct CDR3 sequences, approximately 15% recorded once. This rearrangement joins TRBV3-1 to TRBJ1-6; D is unclear. Specimen: blood. This TCR was recovered from a woman aged 18-35 years with Graves' hyperthyroidism. The CDR3 sequence is CASSQAGSPLHF. The CDR3 bases are TGTGCCAGCAGCCAAGCGGGATCACCCCTCCACTTT.